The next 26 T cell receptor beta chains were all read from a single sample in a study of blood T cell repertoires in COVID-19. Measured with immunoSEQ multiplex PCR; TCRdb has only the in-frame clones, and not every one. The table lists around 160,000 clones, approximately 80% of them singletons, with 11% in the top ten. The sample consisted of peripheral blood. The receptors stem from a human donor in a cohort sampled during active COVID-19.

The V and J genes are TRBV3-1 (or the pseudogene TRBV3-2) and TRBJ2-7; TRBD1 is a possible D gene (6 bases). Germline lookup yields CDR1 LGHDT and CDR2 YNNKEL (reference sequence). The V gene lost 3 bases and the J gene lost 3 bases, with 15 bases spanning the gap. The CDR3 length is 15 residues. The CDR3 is CASSHSRGFLYEQYF. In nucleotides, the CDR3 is TGTGCCAGCAGCCACAGCAGGGGATTCCTCTACGAGCAGTACTTC.

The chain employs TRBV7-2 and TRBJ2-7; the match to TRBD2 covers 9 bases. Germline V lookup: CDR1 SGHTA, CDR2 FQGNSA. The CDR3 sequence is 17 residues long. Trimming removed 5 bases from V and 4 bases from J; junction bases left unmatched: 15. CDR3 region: CASSKNVPGLAGYEQYF. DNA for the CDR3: TGTGCCAGCAGCAAGAACGTTCCGGGACTAGCAGGTTACGAGCAGTACTTC.

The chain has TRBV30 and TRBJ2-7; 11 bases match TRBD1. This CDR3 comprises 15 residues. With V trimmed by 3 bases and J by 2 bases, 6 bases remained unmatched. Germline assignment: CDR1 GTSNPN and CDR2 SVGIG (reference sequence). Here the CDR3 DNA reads TGTGCCTGGAGCTCCCCGGGACAGGGGGCCTACGAGCAGTACTTC. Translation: CAWSSPGQGAYEQYF.

In DNA, the CDR3 is TGCAGCGTTGAATCTTGGACTAGCGGATCCTACAATGAGCAGTTCTTC. This encodes CSVESWTSGSYNEQFF. The chain couples TRBV29-1 to TRBJ2-1, with 10 bases matching TRBD2. V lost 2 bases and J lost 1; bases outside the gene matches: 5. Looked up from germline, CDR1 is SQVTM and CDR2 is ANQGSEA. The CDR3 runs 16 residues.

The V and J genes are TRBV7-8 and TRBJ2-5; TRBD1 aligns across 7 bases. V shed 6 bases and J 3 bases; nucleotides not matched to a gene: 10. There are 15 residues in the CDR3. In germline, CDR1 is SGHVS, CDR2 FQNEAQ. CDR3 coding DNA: TGTGCCAGCAGGCAGGGGGTGGGGAGAGAAGAGACCCAGTACTTC. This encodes CASRQGVGREETQYF.

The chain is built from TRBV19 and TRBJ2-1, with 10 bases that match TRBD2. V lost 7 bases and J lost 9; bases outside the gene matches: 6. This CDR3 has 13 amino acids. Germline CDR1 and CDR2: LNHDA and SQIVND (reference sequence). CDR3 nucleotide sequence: TGTGCCAGTAACCAGCGGGGGGGCGGTGAGCAGTTCTTC. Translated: CASNQRGGGEQFF.

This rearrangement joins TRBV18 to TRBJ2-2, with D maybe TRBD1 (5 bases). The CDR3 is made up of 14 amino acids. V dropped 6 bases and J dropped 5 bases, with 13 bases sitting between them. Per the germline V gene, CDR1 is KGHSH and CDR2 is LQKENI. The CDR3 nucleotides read TGTGCCAGCTCTGGGCAGGGCGTAACCGGGGAGCTGTTTTTT. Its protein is CASSGQGVTGELFF. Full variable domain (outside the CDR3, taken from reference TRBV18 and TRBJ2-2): NAGVMQNPRHLVRRRGQEARLRCSPMKGHSHVYWYRQLPEEGLKFMVYLQKENIIDESGMPKERFSAEFPKEGPSILRIQQVVRGDSAAYFCASSGQGVTGELFFGEGSRLTVL.

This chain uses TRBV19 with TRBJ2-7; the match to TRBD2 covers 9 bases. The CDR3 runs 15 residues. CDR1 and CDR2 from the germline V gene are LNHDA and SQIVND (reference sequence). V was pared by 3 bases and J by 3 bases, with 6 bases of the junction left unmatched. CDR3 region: CASSIAGGKFYEQYF. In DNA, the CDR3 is TGTGCCAGTAGTATTGCGGGAGGGAAGTTCTACGAGCAGTACTTC.

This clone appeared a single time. As DNA, the CDR3 is TGTGCCAGCAGCTTTTGGGACACCTCCTACGAGCAGTACTTC. This encodes CASSFWDTSYEQYF. The chain combines TRBV7-2 with TRBJ2-7; possibly TRBD1 for D (6 bases). Trimming cost V 3 bases and J 0 bases, with 9 bases left between them. The germline gives CDR1 SGHTA, CDR2 FQGNSA. The CDR3 runs to 14 residues.

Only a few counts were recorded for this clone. This CDR3 reads CATSDPTKNEQFF. CDR3 DNA: TGTGCCACCAGTGACCCGACTAAAAATGAGCAGTTCTTC. The chain links TRBV24-1 to TRBJ2-1; tentative D call: TRBD2 (5 bases). The V gene's germline CDR1 is KGHDR and CDR2 SFDVKD. The V and J ends lost 4 bases and 7 bases respectively, with 10 bases between them. The CDR3 runs to 13 residues.

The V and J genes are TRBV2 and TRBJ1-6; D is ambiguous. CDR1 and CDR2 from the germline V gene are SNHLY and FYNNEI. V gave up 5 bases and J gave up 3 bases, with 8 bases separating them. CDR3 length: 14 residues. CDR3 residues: CASSSQNYNSPLHF. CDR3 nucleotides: TGTGCCAGCAGTTCCCAGAACTATAATTCACCCCTCCACTTT.

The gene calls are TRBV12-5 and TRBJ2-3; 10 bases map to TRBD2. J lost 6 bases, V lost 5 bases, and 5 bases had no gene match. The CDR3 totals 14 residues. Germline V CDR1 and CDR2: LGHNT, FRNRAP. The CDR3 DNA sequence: TGTGCTAGTGGTCCTAGCGGGAGATTCGATACGCAGTATTTT. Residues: CASGPSGRFDTQYF.

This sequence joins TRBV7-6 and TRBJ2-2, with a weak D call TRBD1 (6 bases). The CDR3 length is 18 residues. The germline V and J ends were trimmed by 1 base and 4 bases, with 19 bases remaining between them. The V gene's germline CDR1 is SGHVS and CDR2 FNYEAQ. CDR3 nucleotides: TGTGCCAGCAGCTTAGAGTCTGGGGGACAAAGCATCACCGGGGAGCTGTTTTTT. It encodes CASSLESGGQSITGELFF.

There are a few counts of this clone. CDR3 in DNA: TGTGCCAGCGGGAGGGGCCATGGCTACACCTTC. Translated: CASGRGHGYTF. The chain employs TRBV27 and TRBJ1-2; D is perhaps TRBD1 (5 bases). This CDR3 is 11 amino acids long. Trimming shortened V by 8 bases and J by 6 bases, and 10 bases separated the two germline ends. Germline lookup yields CDR1 MNHEY and CDR2 SMNVEV (reference sequence).

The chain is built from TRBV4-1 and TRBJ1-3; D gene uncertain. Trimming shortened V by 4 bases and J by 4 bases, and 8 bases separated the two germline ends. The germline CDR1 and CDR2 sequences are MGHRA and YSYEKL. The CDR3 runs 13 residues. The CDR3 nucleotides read TGCGCCAGCAGCCCCAGGTCGGGAAACACCATATATTTT. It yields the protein CASSPRSGNTIYF.

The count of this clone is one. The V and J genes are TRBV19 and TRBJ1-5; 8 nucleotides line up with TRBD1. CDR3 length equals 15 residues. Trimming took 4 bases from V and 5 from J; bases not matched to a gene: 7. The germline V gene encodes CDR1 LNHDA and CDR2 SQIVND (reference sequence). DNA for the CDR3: TGTGCCAGTAGTACGAAGGCAGGGGGCTATCAGCCCCAGCATTTT. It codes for CASSTKAGGYQPQHF.

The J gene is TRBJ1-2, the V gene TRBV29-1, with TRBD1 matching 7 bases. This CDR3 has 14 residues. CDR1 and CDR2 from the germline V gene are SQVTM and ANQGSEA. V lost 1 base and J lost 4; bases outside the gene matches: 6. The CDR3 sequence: CSVEVRGHSYGYTF. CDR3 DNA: TGCAGCGTTGAAGTGAGGGGGCACAGCTATGGCTACACCTTC.

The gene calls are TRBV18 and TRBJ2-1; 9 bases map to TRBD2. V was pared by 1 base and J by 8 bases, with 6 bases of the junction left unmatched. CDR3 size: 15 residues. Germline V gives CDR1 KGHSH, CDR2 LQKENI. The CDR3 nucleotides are TGTGCCAGCTCACCACGTAGCGGGAGCGGTTATGAGCAGTTCTTC. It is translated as CASSPRSGSGYEQFF.

The CDR3 bases are TGTGCCAGTTCCTGGACAGGGAGTTCCTACGAGCAGTACTTC. This translates into CASSWTGSSYEQYF. The V call is TRBV19, the J call TRBJ2-7; TRBD1 matches at 8 bases. CDR3 size: 14 residues. V shed 8 bases, J shed 1 base, and the junction held 7 bases outside the gene matches. Germline CDR1 reads LNHDA; CDR2 reads SQIVND (reference sequence).

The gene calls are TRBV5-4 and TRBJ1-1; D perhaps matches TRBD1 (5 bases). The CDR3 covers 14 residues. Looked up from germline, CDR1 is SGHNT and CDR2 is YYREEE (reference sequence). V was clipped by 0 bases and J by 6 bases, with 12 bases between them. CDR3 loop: CASSLATRTPEAFF. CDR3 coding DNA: TGTGCCAGCAGCTTGGCGACTAGGACACCTGAAGCTTTCTTT. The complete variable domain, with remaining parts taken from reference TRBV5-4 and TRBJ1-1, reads ETGVTQSPTHLIKTRGQQVTLRCSSQSGHNTVSWYQQALGQGPQFIFQYYREEENGRGNFPPRFSGLQFPNYSSELNVNALELDDSALYLCASSLATRTPEAFFGQGTRLTVV.

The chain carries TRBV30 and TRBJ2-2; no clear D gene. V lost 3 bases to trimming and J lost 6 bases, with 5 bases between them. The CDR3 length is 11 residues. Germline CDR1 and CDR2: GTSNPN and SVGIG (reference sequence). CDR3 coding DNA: TGTGCCTGGAGGGCCTCCGGGGAGCTGTTTTTT. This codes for CAWRASGELFF.

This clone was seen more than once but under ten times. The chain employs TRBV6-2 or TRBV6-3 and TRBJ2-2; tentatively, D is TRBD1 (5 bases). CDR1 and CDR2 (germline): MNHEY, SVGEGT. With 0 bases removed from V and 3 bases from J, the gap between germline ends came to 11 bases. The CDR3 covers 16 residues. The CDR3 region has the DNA TGTGCCAGCAGTTACTCGACAGCCTTTGACACCGGGGAGCTGTTTTTT. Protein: CASSYSTAFDTGELFF.

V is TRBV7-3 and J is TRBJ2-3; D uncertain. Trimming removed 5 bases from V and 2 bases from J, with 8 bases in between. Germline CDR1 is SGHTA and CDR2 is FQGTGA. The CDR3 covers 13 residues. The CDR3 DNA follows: TGTGCCAGCAGCCGTTCCCCCACAGATACGCAGTATTTT. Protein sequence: CASSRSPTDTQYF. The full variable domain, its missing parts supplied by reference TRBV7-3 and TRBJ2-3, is GAGVSQTPSNKVTEKGKYVELRCDPISGHTALYWYRQSLGQGPEFLIYFQGTGAADDSGLPNDRFFAVRPEGSVSTLKIQRTERGDSAVYLCASSRSPTDTQYFGPGTRLTVL.

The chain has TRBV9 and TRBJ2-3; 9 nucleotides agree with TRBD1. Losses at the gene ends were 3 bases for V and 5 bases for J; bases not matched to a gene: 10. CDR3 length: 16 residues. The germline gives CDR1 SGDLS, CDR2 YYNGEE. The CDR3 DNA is TGTGCCAGCAGCGCCCCCCGGGACAGGGTGGTAGATACGCAGTATTTT. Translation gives CASSAPRDRVVDTQYF.

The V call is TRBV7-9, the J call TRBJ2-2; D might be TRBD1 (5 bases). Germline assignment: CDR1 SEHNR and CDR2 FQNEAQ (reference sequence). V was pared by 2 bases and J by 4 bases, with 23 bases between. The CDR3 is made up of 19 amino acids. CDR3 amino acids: CASSLWGAAGMFGTGELFF. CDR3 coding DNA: TGTGCCAGCAGCTTATGGGGCGCAGCAGGGATGTTCGGCACCGGGGAGCTGTTTTTT.

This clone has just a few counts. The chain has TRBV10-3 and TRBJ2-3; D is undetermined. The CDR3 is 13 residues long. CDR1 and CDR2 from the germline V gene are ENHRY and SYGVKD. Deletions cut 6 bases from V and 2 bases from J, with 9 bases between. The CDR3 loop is CAISQQSTDTQYF. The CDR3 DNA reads TGTGCCATCAGCCAACAGTCCACAGATACGCAGTATTTT.